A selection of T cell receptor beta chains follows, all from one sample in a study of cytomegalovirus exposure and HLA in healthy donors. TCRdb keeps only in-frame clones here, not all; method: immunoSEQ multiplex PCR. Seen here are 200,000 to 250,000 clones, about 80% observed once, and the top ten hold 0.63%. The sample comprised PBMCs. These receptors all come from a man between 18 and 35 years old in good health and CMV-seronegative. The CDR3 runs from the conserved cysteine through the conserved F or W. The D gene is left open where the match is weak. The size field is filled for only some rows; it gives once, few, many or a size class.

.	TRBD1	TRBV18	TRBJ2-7	TGTGCCAGCTCACCACGGGACAGAAGCTACGAGCAGTACTTC	CASSPRDRSYEQYF
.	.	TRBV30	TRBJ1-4	TGTGCCTGGACCCTCGGCGGGACGGGTGAAAAACTGTTTTTT	CAWTLGGTGEKLFF
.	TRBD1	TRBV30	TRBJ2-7	TGTGCCTGGAGTGGGGGGACAGGGGGCTACTACGAGCAGTACTTC	CAWSGGTGGYYEQYF
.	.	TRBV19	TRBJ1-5	TGTGCCAGTAGTATAGAAGGGGGTCAGCCCCAGCATTTT	CASSIEGGQPQHF
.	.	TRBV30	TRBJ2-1	TGTGCCTGGAGTACCTCGACTCTCGCCCTCCCCCAGTTCTTC	CAWSTSTLALPQFF
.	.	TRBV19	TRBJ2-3	TGTGCCAGTAGTCTAAGAGCGGAGGGAAAAGATACGCAGTATTTT	CASSLRAEGKDTQYF
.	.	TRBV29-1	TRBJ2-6	TGCAGCGGCTTCGGGGAGGCTGGGGCCAACGTCCTGACTTTC	CSGFGEAGANVLTF
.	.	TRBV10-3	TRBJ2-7	TGTGCCATCAGTACCTCAGGGGTACGAGACGAGCAGTACTTC	CAISTSGVRDEQYF
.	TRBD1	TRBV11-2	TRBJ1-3	TGTGCCAGCAGCTTAGCTCCTAACAGGGGGATTAGAAACACCATATATTTT	CASSLAPNRGIRNTIYF
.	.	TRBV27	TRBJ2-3	TGTGCCAGCAGTTTTCAGGGGCCGGTAGATACGCAGTATTTT	CASSFQGPVDTQYF
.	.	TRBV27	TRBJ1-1	TGTGCCAGCAGTTTATCCCAAGGCGGGAACACTGAAGCTTTCTTT	CASSLSQGGNTEAFF
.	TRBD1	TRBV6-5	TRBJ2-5	TGTGCCAGCACTTCGACAGGGGGCTCGGGGGAGACCCAGTACTTC	CASTSTGGSGETQYF
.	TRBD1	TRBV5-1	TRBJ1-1	TGCGCCAGCAGCATTCAGGGGGCCACTGAAGCTTTCTTT	CASSIQGATEAFF
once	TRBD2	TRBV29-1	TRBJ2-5	TGCAGCGTTGATCTGCTAGCGGGAGGGTGGGAGACCCAGTACTTC	CSVDLLAGGWETQYF
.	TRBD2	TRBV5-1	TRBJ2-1	TGCGCCAGCAGCTTGACTAGCGGGAGCCACAATGAGCAGTTCTTC	CASSLTSGSHNEQFF
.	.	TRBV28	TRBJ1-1	TGTGCCAGCAGTTTACTCCCGGGACTGTTGAACACTGAAGCTTTCTTT	CASSLLPGLLNTEAFF
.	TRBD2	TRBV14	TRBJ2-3	TGTGCCAGCAGTGGGCGGGAGGGCCCCACAGATACGCAGTATTTT	CASSGREGPTDTQYF
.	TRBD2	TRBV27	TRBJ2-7	TGTGCCAGCAGTTTATTCTCGGGGGGGGCCGAATCCTACGAGCAGTACTTC	CASSLFSGGAESYEQYF
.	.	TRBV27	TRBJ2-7	TGTGCCAGCAGTCCGACAGACTGGTCCGTACATGACGAGCAGTACTTC	CASSPTDWSVHDEQYF
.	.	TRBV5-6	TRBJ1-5	TGTGCCAGCAGCTTGGCGGGGAGTAGCAATCAGCCCCAGCATTTT	CASSLAGSSNQPQHF
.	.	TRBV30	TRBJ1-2	TGTGCCTGGGGACAGTCCTATAACTATGGCTACACCTTC	CAWGQSYNYGYTF
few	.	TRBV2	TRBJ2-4	TGTGCCAGCACTCCAGACTTGACCCTAGCCAAAAACATTCAGTACTTC	CASTPDLTLAKNIQYF
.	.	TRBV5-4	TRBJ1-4	TGTGCCAGCAGCCGACAGGCAACTAATGAAAAACTGTTTTTT	CASSRQATNEKLFF
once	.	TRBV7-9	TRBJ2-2	TGTGCCAGCGAGCGTGGCACCGGGGAGCTGTTTTTT	CASERGTGELFF
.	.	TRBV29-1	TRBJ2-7	TGCAGCGTTGCCTCTTGGGGGGGCTCGTACGAGCAGTACTTC	CSVASWGGSYEQYF
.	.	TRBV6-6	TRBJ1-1	TGTGCCAGCGAAACCGACAGTCAAAGGGCTGAAGCTTTCTTT	CASETDSQRAEAFF
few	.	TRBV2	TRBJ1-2	TGTGCCAGCAGTGGGTCAGGGGCAGGCTATGGCTACACCTTC	CASSGSGAGYGYTF
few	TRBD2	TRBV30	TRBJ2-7	TGTGCCTCAAAGGGCGGGAGGGCCGCCGAGCAGTACTTC	CASKGGRAAEQYF
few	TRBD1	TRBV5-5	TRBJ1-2	TGTGCCAGCAGCCCGGGACAGGGGGCCCTCTATGGCTACACCTTC	CASSPGQGALYGYTF
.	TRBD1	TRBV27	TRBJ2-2	TGTGCCAGCAGCAGGCTCCCGGGACAGGGGAACACCGGGGAGCTGTTTTTT	CASSRLPGQGNTGELFF
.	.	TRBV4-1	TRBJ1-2	TGCGCCAGCAGCCAAGGCCGGTCCGGGGGCTATGGCTACACCTTC	CASSQGRSGGYGYTF
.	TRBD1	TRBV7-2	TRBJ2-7	TGTGCCAGCAGCTTAATGGGACAGGGGGCTGGCGAGCAGTACTTC	CASSLMGQGAGEQYF
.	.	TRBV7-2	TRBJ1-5	TGTGCCAGCAGCTTAGTGTTGGGGAGCGTTCAGCCCCAGCATTTT	CASSLVLGSVQPQHF
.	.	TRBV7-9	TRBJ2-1	TGTGCCAGCAGCCCCACAGCTCCCAGTTACAATGAGCAGTTCTTC	CASSPTAPSYNEQFF
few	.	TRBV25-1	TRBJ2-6	TGTGCCAGCAGTGAAGCAGGGGTGTCTGGGGCCAACGTCCTGACTTTC	CASSEAGVSGANVLTF
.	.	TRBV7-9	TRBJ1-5	TGTGCCAGCAGCTTAGGGGCAGGGAATCAGCCCCAGCATTTT	CASSLGAGNQPQHF
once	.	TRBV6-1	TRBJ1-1	TGTGCCAGCAGCGAGGACACGAACACTGAAGCTTTCTTT	CASSEDTNTEAFF
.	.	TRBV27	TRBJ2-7	TGTGCCAGCAGTTTATTCCGGGCCTACGAGCAGTACTTC	CASSLFRAYEQYF
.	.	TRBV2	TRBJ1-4	TGTGCCAGCAGGACGGGGGGCAGGGGAACTAATGAAAAACTGTTTTTT	CASRTGGRGTNEKLFF
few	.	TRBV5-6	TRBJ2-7	TGTGCCAGCAGCTTGGATCTATCCCCCTACGAGCAGTACTTC	CASSLDLSPYEQYF
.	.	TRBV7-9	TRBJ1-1	TGTTCCAGCAGCCCATCAGGCATGAACACTGAAGCTTTCTTT	CSSSPSGMNTEAFF
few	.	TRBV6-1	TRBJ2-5	TGTGCCAGCAGTGAAATGACAGCAGAGACCCAGTACTTC	CASSEMTAETQYF
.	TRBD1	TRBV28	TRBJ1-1	TGTGCCAGCAGATCAAACAGGGGGCCCTCCGGCACTGAAGCTTTCTTT	CASRSNRGPSGTEAFF
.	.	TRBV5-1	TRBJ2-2	TGCGCCAGCCACTTTTTTCCGAACACCGGGGAGCTGTTTTTT	CASHFFPNTGELFF
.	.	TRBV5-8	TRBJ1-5	TGTGCCAGCAGTTTTAACAATCAGCCCCAGCATTTT	CASSFNNQPQHF
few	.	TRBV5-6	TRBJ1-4	TGTGCCAGCAGCTTGTTGGTACAGGGTGGCGAAAAACTGTTTTTT	CASSLLVQGGEKLFF
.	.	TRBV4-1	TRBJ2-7	TGCGCCAGCAGCCAAGATTCAGGTCTCTACGAGCAGTACTTC	CASSQDSGLYEQYF
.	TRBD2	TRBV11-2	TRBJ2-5	TGTGCCAGCAGCTTAGGAAACAGCGGGGGTGAAGAGACCCAGTACTTC	CASSLGNSGGEETQYF
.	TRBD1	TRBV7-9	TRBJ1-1	TGTGCCAGCAGCCCCCCCGGGACAGGGGGAGAAGCTTTCTTT	CASSPPGTGGEAFF
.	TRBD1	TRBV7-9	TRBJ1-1	TGTGCCAGCAGTCCTGTTACAGGGGTCACTGAAGCTTTCTTT	CASSPVTGVTEAFF
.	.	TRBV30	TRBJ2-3	TGTGCCTGGAGTGTAAAGGGGGCAGATACGCAGTATTTT	CAWSVKGADTQYF
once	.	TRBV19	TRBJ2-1	TGTGCCAGTATGGCGGGGTCATACAATGAGCAGTTCTTC	CASMAGSYNEQFF
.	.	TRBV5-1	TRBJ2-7	TGCGCCAGCAGCCTGGCCCCCCGTAGCGGCCCCTCCTACGAGCAGTACTTC	CASSLAPRSGPSYEQYF
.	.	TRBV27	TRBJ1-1	TGTGCCAGCAGTTTGGGGGGAGAAGCTTTCTTT	CASSLGGEAFF
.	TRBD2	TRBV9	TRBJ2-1	TGTGCCAGCAGCGTAGGGACTAGCGGGACCCTTGCGGAGCAGTTCTTC	CASSVGTSGTLAEQFF
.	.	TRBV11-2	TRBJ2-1	TGTGCCAGCAGCTGGGGAGCGGGACAAAGTGAGCAGTTCTTC	CASSWGAGQSEQFF
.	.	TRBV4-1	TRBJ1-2	TGCGCCAGCAGCCAAGGCCCCGCAGATGGCTACACCTTC	CASSQGPADGYTF
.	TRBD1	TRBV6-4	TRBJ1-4	TGTGCCAGCAGTGACTTGGGACAGAGTAATGAAAAACTGTTTTTT	CASSDLGQSNEKLFF
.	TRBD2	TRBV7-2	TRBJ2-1	TGTGCCAGCAGGCGGGACTACCCCCCTGCTGAGCAGTTCTTC	CASRRDYPPAEQFF
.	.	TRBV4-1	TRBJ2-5	TGCGCCAGCAGCCGGGTCGGGGAGTTTGGGCAAGAGACCCAGTACTTC	CASSRVGEFGQETQYF